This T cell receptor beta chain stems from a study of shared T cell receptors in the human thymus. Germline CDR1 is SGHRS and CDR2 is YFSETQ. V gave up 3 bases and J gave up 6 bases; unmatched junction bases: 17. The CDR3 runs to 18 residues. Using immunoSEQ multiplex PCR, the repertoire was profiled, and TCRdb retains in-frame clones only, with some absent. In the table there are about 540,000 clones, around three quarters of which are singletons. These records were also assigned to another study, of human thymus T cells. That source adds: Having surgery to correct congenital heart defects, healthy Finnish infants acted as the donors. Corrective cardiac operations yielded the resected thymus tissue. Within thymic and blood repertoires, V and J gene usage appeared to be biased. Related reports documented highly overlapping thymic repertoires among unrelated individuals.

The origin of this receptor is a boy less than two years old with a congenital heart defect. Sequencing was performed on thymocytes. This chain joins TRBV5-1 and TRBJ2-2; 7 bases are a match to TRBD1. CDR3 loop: CASSYEGQTASRAGELFF. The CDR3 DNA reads TGCGCCAGCAGCTATGAGGGACAGACAGCGTCTAGGGCCGGGGAGCTGTTTTTT. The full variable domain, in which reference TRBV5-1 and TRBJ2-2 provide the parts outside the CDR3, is KAGVTQTPRYLIKTRGQQVTLSCSPISGHRSVSWYQQTPGQGLQFLFEYFSETQRNKGNFPGRFSGRQFSNSRSEMNVSTLELGDSALYLCASSYEGQTASRAGELFFGEGSRLTVL.